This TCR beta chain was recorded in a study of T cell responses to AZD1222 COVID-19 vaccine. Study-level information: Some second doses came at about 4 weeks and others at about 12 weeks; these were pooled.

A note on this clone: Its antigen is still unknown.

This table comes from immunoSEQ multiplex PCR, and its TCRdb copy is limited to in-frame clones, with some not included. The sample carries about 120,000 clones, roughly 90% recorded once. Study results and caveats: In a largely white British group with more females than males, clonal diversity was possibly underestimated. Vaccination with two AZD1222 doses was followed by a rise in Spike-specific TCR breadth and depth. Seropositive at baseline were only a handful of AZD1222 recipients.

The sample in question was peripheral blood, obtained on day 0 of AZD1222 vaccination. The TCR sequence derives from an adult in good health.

The chain's CDR3 is CASSSTRGQHNTEAFF. The CDR3 DNA sequence: TGTGCCAGCAGCTCAACCCGAGGACAGCACAACACTGAAGCTTTCTTT. The J gene is TRBJ1-1, the V gene TRBV11-2; maybe TRBD1 (6 bases). Trimming removed 4 bases from V and 2 bases from J, with 17 bases in between. Germline CDR1 SGHAT, CDR2 FQNNGV. This CDR3 region has 16 residues.